The clone carrying this TCR beta chain occurred a few times. The target antigen is unknown. The data were taken from a study of T cell repertoires in cytomegalovirus infection. Study-level information: Matching HLA type and CMV infection were both indicated by public TCR beta signatures. Study-wide results and caveats: Based on cumulative public TCR beta family frequency, carriers of CMV plus the relevant HLA were identified. The study found HLA-C-restricted CMV-specific TCR beta clonotypes dominating the ex vivo response.

Each CDR3 protein gets one entry after TCRdb re-called the reads with MiXCR. Of 300,000 or so distinct CDR3 sequences listed, approximately 10% are singletons. CDR3 length: 17 amino acids. V was clipped by 6 bases and J by 7 bases, with 27 bases between them. The germline CDR1 and CDR2 sequences are LNHDA and SQIVND (reference sequence). The chain recombines TRBV19 with TRBJ1-1; possibly TRBD1 for D (5 bases). Material: PBMCs. This clonotype originated in a human donor in good health (CMV status not recorded). Some clones in this sample may be carry-over from other donors' samples. The CDR3 sequence is CASSPREVRRGLYEAFF. In DNA, the CDR3 is TGTGCCAGTAGCCCACGGGAGGTGCGGAGGGGATTATATGAAGCTTTCTTT.